One sample yielded the 25 T cell receptor beta chains listed below, sequenced in a study of T cell changes during pregnancy in multiple sclerosis (dated by TCRdb to between 2018 and 2021). The library came from the immunoSEQ multiplex PCR assay. The table was pulled from immuneACCESS by TCRdb, which kept in-frame rearrangements only. Such tables lose some clones; where checked, under half of the loss comes from unresolved V genes, and the rest has no known cause. The sample data list approximately 25,000 clones, and 88% of these were observed just once. Less than 0.8% of the sample is in the top ten clones. Sequences were derived from CD4+ T cells from peripheral blood mononuclear cells, sampled in the first trimester of pregnancy. Receptor source: a female donor in good health, enrolled as a control in a pregnancy study.

V gene TRBV30 combines with J gene TRBJ1-4; D not certain. Germline V gene sequence: CDR1 GTSNPN, CDR2 SVGIG (reference sequence). The germline V and J ends were trimmed by 0 bases and 10 bases, with 24 bases remaining between them. This CDR3 spans 17 amino acids. This chain's CDR3 is CAWSVLGLGFRAGKLFF. The DNA of the CDR3 is TGTGCCTGGAGTGTACTAGGGTTGGGGTTTCGGGCGGGAAAACTGTTTTTT.

V and J are TRBV10-1 and TRBJ2-2; weak D call: TRBD1 (5 bases). This CDR3 has 13 amino acids. V was clipped by 6 bases and J by 4 bases, with 9 bases between them. CDR1 and CDR2 (germline): WNHNN, SYGVQD (reference sequence). DNA for the CDR3: TGCGCCAGCAGAGGACACTCCACCGGGGAGCTGTTTTTT. This gives the protein CASRGHSTGELFF.

The chain couples TRBV5-1 to TRBJ2-7; possible D gene TRBD1, 5 bases. Germline V gene sequence: CDR1 SGHRS, CDR2 YFSETQ. V dropped 5 bases and J dropped 0 bases, with 12 bases sitting between them. The CDR3 totals 14 residues. The CDR3, as DNA: TGCGCCAGCAGGGTACAGGCCAGCTCCTACGAGCAGTACTTC. As protein: CASRVQASSYEQYF.

This clone was found a few times. CDR3 protein: CANKMNTEAFF. In nucleotides, the CDR3 is TGTGCCAATAAAATGAACACTGAAGCTTTCTTT. The chain combines TRBV30 with TRBJ1-1; no firm D call. Germline V gene lookup returns CDR1 GTSNPN and CDR2 SVGIG (reference sequence). V lost 8 bases and J lost 0, with 7 bases in between. The CDR3 length is 11 residues.

The genes are TRBV15 and TRBJ2-5; 10 bases match TRBD1. Trimming cost V 4 bases and J 3 bases; bases outside gene matches: 8. The CDR3 consists of 16 residues. Germline assignment: CDR1 LNHNV and CDR2 YYDKDF (reference sequence). The CDR3 DNA follows: TGTGCCACCAGCAACCCGGGACAGGGGCCAGAAGAGACCCAGTACTTC. Translating it yields CATSNPGQGPEETQYF.

V gene TRBV15 combines with J gene TRBJ2-5; 7 positions agree with TRBD2. V lost 3 bases to trimming and J lost 5 bases; unmatched junction nucleotides: 9. CDR3 size: 15 residues. Looked up from germline, CDR1 is LNHNV and CDR2 is YYDKDF (reference sequence). CDR3 loop: CATSSRGTSVETQYF. For the CDR3, the DNA is TGTGCCACCAGCAGTCGGGGTACTAGCGTCGAGACCCAGTACTTC.

This chain links TRBV29-1 with TRBJ1-2, with unresolved D. The ends were cut back, 0 bases at V and 6 bases at J, with 8 bases in the middle. The CDR3 spans 12 residues. The germline V gene has CDR1 SQVTM and CDR2 ANQGSEA. The CDR3 is CSVEDRSNGYTF. DNA of the CDR3: TGCAGCGTTGAAGACCGGTCCAATGGCTACACCTTC. Based on the CDR3 plus reference TRBV29-1 and TRBJ1-2, the full variable domain is SAVISQKPSRDICQRGTSLTIQCQVDSQVTMMFWYRQQPGQSLTLIATANQGSEATYESGFVIDKFPISRPNLTFSTLTVSNMSPEDSSIYLCSVEDRSNGYTFGSGTRLTVV.

The V gene is TRBV6-5, the J gene TRBJ1-1; D is perhaps TRBD1 (5 bases). In germline, CDR1 is MNHEY, CDR2 SVGAGI. With 2 bases removed from V and 3 bases from J, the gap between germline ends came to 7 bases. The CDR3 is made up of 13 amino acids. CDR3 sequence: CASSYPGYTEAFF. The CDR3 DNA reads TGTGCCAGCAGTTACCCAGGGTACACTGAAGCTTTCTTT.

The V gene is TRBV6-5, the J gene TRBJ2-5; 9 bases agree with TRBD2. Germline assignment: CDR1 MNHEY and CDR2 SVGAGI. Trimming at V came to 6 bases and at J to 3 bases, leaving 11 bases not matched to a gene. CDR3 size: 16 residues. The CDR3 DNA follows: TGTGCCAGCAGATACCAACTAGCGGGCCAGGAAGAGACCCAGTACTTC. Translated: CASRYQLAGQEETQYF.

The gene calls are TRBV7-3 and TRBJ1-1, with a possible D match to TRBD1 (5 bases). The V and J ends lost 1 base and 7 bases respectively, with 10 bases between them. Germline assignment: CDR1 SGHTA and CDR2 FQGTGA. This CDR3 comprises 13 residues. The CDR3 DNA reads TGTGCCAGCAGCTTAAATGCGGGACTTGAAGCTTTCTTT. It translates to CASSLNAGLEAFF. The variable domain in full, completed from reference TRBV7-3 and TRBJ1-1, reads GAGVSQTPSNKVTEKGKYVELRCDPISGHTALYWYRQSLGQGPEFLIYFQGTGAADDSGLPNDRFFAVRPEGSVSTLKIQRTERGDSAVYLCASSLNAGLEAFFGQGTRLTVV.

The V and J genes are TRBV28 and TRBJ2-7; TRBD2 might be the D (6 bases). The CDR3 is 12 residues long. V was trimmed by 5 bases and J by 6 bases, leaving 11 bases between them. CDR1 MDHEN and CDR2 SYDVKM come from the germline V gene. CDR3 coding DNA: TGTGCCAGCAGTACCATGCGGGGCGAGCAGTACTTC. Its translation: CASSTMRGEQYF.

The rearrangement links TRBV29-1 to TRBJ2-7, with 8 bases identical to TRBD2. Germline lookup yields CDR1 SQVTM and CDR2 ANQGSEA. V dropped 2 bases and J dropped 2; count of bases not matched to a gene: 2. The CDR3 runs 13 residues. The CDR3: CSVEQREPYEQYF. For the CDR3, the DNA is TGCAGCGTTGAACAGCGGGAGCCCTACGAGCAGTACTTC.

This sequence joins TRBV15 and TRBJ2-2, with D perhaps matching TRBD2 (6 bases). V lost 0 bases, J lost 5 bases, and 16 bases lay in between. From germline, CDR1 is LNHNV and CDR2 YYDKDF (reference sequence). This CDR3 comprises 17 residues. The CDR3 DNA is TGTGCCACCAGCAGAGATCCGGCTAGCGTGAGGACCGGGGAGCTGTTTTTT. The encoded protein is CATSRDPASVRTGELFF.

V is TRBV13 and J is TRBJ1-2, with 10 positions matching TRBD1. The CDR3 loop spans 15 amino acids. Germline CDR1 is PRHDT and CDR2 is FYEKMQ (reference sequence). Trimming removed 5 bases from V and 7 bases from J; junction bases left unmatched: 10. CDR3 sequence: CASSDPWDRGGGYTF. CDR3 DNA sequence: TGTGCCAGCAGCGACCCCTGGGACAGGGGAGGTGGCTACACCTTC.

The chain recombines TRBV13 with TRBJ1-1, with D maybe TRBD1 (5 bases). Germline CDR1 PRHDT, CDR2 FYEKMQ (reference sequence). The V end lost 5 bases, the J end lost 6 bases, and 10 bases lay between the germline ends. There are 12 residues in the CDR3. CDR3: CASSVRGAEAFF. For the CDR3, the DNA is TGTGCCAGCAGCGTTCGGGGGGCTGAAGCTTTCTTT.

This chain connects TRBV9 to TRBJ1-1; D unclear. CDR1 is SGDLS and CDR2 is YYNGEE in the germline V gene. Trimming left V 3 bases short and J 7 bases short, with 10 bases between. There are 12 residues in the CDR3. The CDR3 DNA is TGTGCCAGCAGCGCCCCGGGGATTGAAGCTTTCTTT. It encodes CASSAPGIEAFF.

The chain combines TRBV19 with TRBJ2-5; TRBD2 might be the D (5 bases). The J call is in doubt because the DNA end fits TRBJ2-7 better. CDR1 and CDR2 (germline): LNHDA, SQIVND (reference sequence). CDR3 size: 11 residues. The CDR3 loop is CASSEGYEQYF. CDR3 in DNA: TGTGCCAGTAGTGAGGGCTACGAGCAGTACTTC.

The chain couples TRBV10-3 to TRBJ1-1; possibly TRBD1 for D (5 bases). Trimming shortened V by 3 bases and J by 7 bases, and 18 bases separated the two germline ends. Germline V gene sequence: CDR1 ENHRY, CDR2 SYGVKD. CDR3 length: 15 residues. For the CDR3, the DNA is TGTGCCATCAGTGATCCTGGGTGGGGGGGGGATGAAGCTTTCTTT. Residues: CAISDPGWGGDEAFF.

V gene TRBV6-6 combines with J gene TRBJ2-3; TRBD2 matches 9 bases. Germline trimming cut 6 bases from V and 2 bases from J; bases unmatched to any gene: 9. The germline V gene has CDR1 MNHNY and CDR2 SVGAGI (reference sequence). The CDR3 totals 16 residues. CDR3: CASRTHLAGNTDTQYF. CDR3 DNA sequence: TGTGCCAGCAGAACCCATCTAGCGGGAAACACAGATACGCAGTATTTT.

The chain has TRBV5-6 and TRBJ2-3; 7 bases agree with TRBD1. V was pared by 3 bases and J by 4 bases, with 5 bases of the junction left unmatched. CDR1 and CDR2 (germline): SGHDT, YYEEEE. This CDR3 contains 14 residues. The CDR3 DNA reads as TGTGCCAGCAGCTCAGTGACAGGGTCAGATACGCAGTATTTT. The encoded protein is CASSSVTGSDTQYF.

The chain uses TRBV19 and TRBJ2-2, with 10 bases matching TRBD1. Germline loops: CDR1 LNHDA, CDR2 SQIVND (reference sequence). This CDR3 region has 14 residues. The V and J ends lost 5 bases and 8 bases, in that order; junction bases with no gene match: 5. In DNA form, the CDR3 reads TGTGCCAGTAGTCCGGACAGGGGGGCAGGGGAGCTGTTTTTT. The encoded protein is CASSPDRGAGELFF.

This chain joins TRBV27 and TRBJ2-5; 8 bases agree with TRBD2. Trimming at V came to 0 bases and at J to 5 bases, leaving 8 bases not matched to a gene. Looked up from germline, CDR1 is MNHEY and CDR2 is SMNVEV (reference sequence). This CDR3 is built from 16 residues. Here the CDR3 DNA reads TGTGCCAGCAGTTTATCGAGCGGGGGCGTAGGGGAGACCCAGTACTTC. It yields the protein CASSLSSGGVGETQYF.

The genes are TRBV2 and TRBJ2-7; 13 bases map to TRBD2. The CDR3 is made up of 14 amino acids. Germline-derived CDR1 and CDR2 are SNHLY and FYNNEI. The V gene end was trimmed by 8 bases and the J gene end by 1 base; junction bases not matched to a gene: 2. The CDR3 DNA follows: TGTGCCAGCGAGACTAGCGGGGGGTCCTACGAGCAGTACTTC. Translating gives CASETSGGSYEQYF.

The chain combines TRBV19 with TRBJ2-2; 8 nucleotides agree with TRBD2. Germline V lookup: CDR1 LNHDA, CDR2 SQIVND (reference sequence). The ends lost 9 bases at V and 3 bases at J; junction bases unmatched: 15. The CDR3 is 17 amino acids. DNA of the CDR3: TGTGCCAGCCAAGAAGGAGCGGGAGTTTCTTACACCGGGGAGCTGTTTTTT. Its translation is CASQEGAGVSYTGELFF. Based on the CDR3 plus reference TRBV19 and TRBJ2-2, the full variable domain is DGGITQSPKYLFRKEGQNVTLSCEQNLNHDAMYWYRQDPGQGLRLIYYSQIVNDFQKGDIAEGYSVSREKKESFPLTVTSAQKNPTAFYLCASQEGAGVSYTGELFFGEGSRLTVL.

This chain uses TRBV29-1 with TRBJ2-1; 7 bases map to TRBD2. The CDR3 spans 12 residues. The trim removed 4 bases at V and 4 bases at J, leaving 1 base unmatched. Germline V gene lookup returns CDR1 SQVTM and CDR2 ANQGSEA. The CDR3 bases are TGCAGCGTTGTGGGGGGGTACAATGAGCAGTTCTTC. This translates into CSVVGGYNEQFF.